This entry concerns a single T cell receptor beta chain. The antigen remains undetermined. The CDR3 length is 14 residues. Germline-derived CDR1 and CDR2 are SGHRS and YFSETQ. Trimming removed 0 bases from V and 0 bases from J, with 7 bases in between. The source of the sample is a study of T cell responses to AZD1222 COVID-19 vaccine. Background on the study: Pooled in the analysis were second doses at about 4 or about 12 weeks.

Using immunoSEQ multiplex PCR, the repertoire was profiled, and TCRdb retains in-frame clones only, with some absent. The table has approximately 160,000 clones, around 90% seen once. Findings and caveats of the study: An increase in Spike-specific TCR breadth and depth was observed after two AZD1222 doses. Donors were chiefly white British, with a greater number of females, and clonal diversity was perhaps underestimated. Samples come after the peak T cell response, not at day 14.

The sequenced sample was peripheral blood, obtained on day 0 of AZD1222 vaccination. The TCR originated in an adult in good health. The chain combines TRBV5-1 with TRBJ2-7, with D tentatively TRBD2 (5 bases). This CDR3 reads CASSLAGSSYEQYF. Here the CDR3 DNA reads TGCGCCAGCAGCTTGGCGGGATCCTCCTACGAGCAGTACTTC.